What follows are 12 T cell receptor beta chains derived from one specimen sequenced in a study of blood T cells in healthy people across ages. A second 7 to 11 cycle PCR used barcoded and J-beta primers. Using its own MiXCR run on the 5' RACE reads, TCRdb lists one record per CDR3 protein. The data hold roughly 680,000 distinct CDR3 sequences, with about 51% observed a single time. Sequenced input: blood. The origin of the receptors is a woman older than 75 in good health.

As regards this clonotype: Because the CDR3 is missing its conserved closing phenylalanine or tryptophan, this is likely a read error. This chain uses TRBV29-1 with TRBJ1-2; no definite D call. V was trimmed by 5 bases and J by 5 bases, leaving 21 bases between them. This CDR3 has 15 amino acids. Germline CDR1 is SQVTM and CDR2 is ANQGSEA. The CDR3 nucleotides are TGCAGCGTTACCTTTCAAGGAGCAGAGGCGTATGGCTACACCTAC. It yields the protein CSVTFQGAEAYGYTY.

There are a few counts of this clonotype. This chain uses TRBV5-1 with TRBJ1-1, with D possibly matching TRBD1 (5 bases). Trimming left V 4 bases short and J 1 base short, with 11 bases between. In germline, CDR1 is SGHRS, CDR2 YFSETQ. CDR3 length: 14 residues. CDR3 nucleotide sequence: TGCGCCAGCAGCCCCGACAGACCGAACACTGAAGCTTTCTTT. This encodes CASSPDRPNTEAFF.

The V call is TRBV6-1, the J call TRBJ1-5; perhaps TRBD1 as D (6 bases). The CDR3 is 14 amino acids. Between the trimmed V and J ends, which lost 9 bases and 2 bases, there was a span of 14 bases. Germline V CDR1 and CDR2: MNHNS, SASEGT. The DNA of the CDR3 is TGTGCCAGTAAAACAGGGCTGGGCAATCAGCCCCAGCATTTT. Its translation is CASKTGLGNQPQHF.

This clonotype showed up many times. The V call is TRBV20-1, the J call TRBJ2-7, with TRBD2 identical over 8 bases. The junction had 13 bases not matched to a gene; V was cut back by 4 bases and J by 2 bases. Germline V lookup: CDR1 DFQATT, CDR2 SNEGSKA (reference sequence). The CDR3 contains 16 residues. Written as DNA, the CDR3 is TGCAGTGCTACAAACCAGGGGTTGGGACTAGCCTACGAGCAGTACTTC. Amino acid sequence: CSATNQGLGLAYEQYF.

V and J are TRBV7-2 and TRBJ1-5; no definite D call. The V end lost 1 base, the J end lost 0 bases, and 7 bases lay between the germline ends. This CDR3 has 15 residues. From germline, CDR1 is SGHTA and CDR2 FQGNSA. CDR3 DNA sequence: TGTGCCAGCAGCTTAGAGCCCGGTAGCAATCAGCCCCAGCATTTT. This translates into CASSLEPGSNQPQHF.

This clonotype was recorded a few times. The chain carries TRBV29-1 and TRBJ1-6; 7 nucleotides match TRBD1. Germline V gene data show CDR1 as SQVTM and CDR2 as ANQGSEA. J was trimmed by 8 bases and V by 7 bases; bases with no gene match: 8. This CDR3 spans 13 amino acids. The CDR3 protein is CSARTGDDSPLHF. The CDR3 DNA follows: TGCAGCGCCCGGACAGGAGACGATTCACCCCTCCACTTT. Variable domain in full (rest from reference TRBV29-1 and TRBJ1-6): SAVISQKPSRDICQRGTSLTIQCQVDSQVTMMFWYRQQPGQSLTLIATANQGSEATYESGFVIDKFPISRPNLTFSTLTVSNMSPEDSSIYLCSARTGDDSPLHFGNGTRLTVT.

This chain connects TRBV4-1 to TRBJ2-3, with D possibly matching TRBD2 (6 bases). CDR1 is MGHRA, CDR2 YSYEKL, per germline. V lost 1 base to trimming and J lost 6 bases, with 11 bases between them. CDR3 length equals 14 residues. For the CDR3, the DNA is TGCGCCAGCAGCCAAGTCCCTAGCGCCGATACGCAGTATTTT. This translates into CASSQVPSADTQYF.

The chain employs TRBV30 and TRBJ1-2, with a weak D call TRBD1 (6 bases). Germline assignment: CDR1 GTSNPN and CDR2 SVGIG (reference sequence). The V and J ends lost 8 bases and 9 bases respectively, with 16 bases between them. This CDR3 is built from 11 residues. The DNA for the CDR3 is TGTGCCGGGGGAACGGACAGCCGCTACACCTTC. Its translation is CAGGTDSRYTF.

The chain uses TRBV4-2 and TRBJ2-3; 7 nucleotides line up with TRBD2. The germline CDR1 and CDR2 sequences are LGHNA and YNFKEQ. With V trimmed by 4 bases and J by 2 bases, 9 bases remained unmatched. The CDR3 runs to 16 residues. DNA of the CDR3: TGTGCCAGCAGCCTGGCTGCTAGCGGAAACACAGATACGCAGTATTTT. As protein: CASSLAASGNTDTQYF.

The rearrangement links TRBV5-1 to TRBJ2-3, with D perhaps TRBD2 (6 bases). The length of the CDR3 is 18 residues. Looked up from germline, CDR1 is SGHRS and CDR2 is YFSETQ. The ends were cut back, 0 bases at V and 7 bases at J, with 24 bases in the middle. The CDR3 nucleotides read TGCGCCAGCAGCTTGGGGTCCGGCGGGACCCACAATACGAATACGCAGTATTTT. Translating it yields CASSLGSGGTHNTNTQYF.

The CDR3 loop is CATSRDRSGQGQQYF. Written as DNA, the CDR3 is TGTGCCACCAGCAGAGATCGTTCGGGACAGGGCCAGCAGTACTTC. This chain uses TRBV15 with TRBJ2-5; TRBD1 matches at 9 bases. Losses at the gene ends were 0 bases for V and 11 bases for J; bases not matched to a gene: 10. Per the germline V gene, CDR1 is LNHNV and CDR2 is YYDKDF (reference sequence). The length of the CDR3 is 15 residues. Variable domain in full (rest from reference TRBV15 and TRBJ2-5): DAMVIQNPRYQVTQFGKPVTLSCSQTLNHNVMYWYQQKSSQAPKLLFHYYDKDFNNEADTPDNFQSRRPNTSFCFLDIRSPGLGDTAMYLCATSRDRSGQGQQYFGPGTRLLVL.

This chain uses TRBV29-1 with TRBJ2-1; TRBD1 matches 12 bases. Trimming took 7 bases from V and 7 from J; bases not matched to a gene: 5. The CDR3 consists of 13 residues. Germline assignment: CDR1 SQVTM and CDR2 ANQGSEA. In nucleotides, the CDR3 is TGCAGCGCCCGGGACAGGGGGCAAAATGAGCAGTTCTTC. Protein: CSARDRGQNEQFF.